Presented here are 9 T cell receptor beta chains from one specimen sequenced in a study of technical replicates of blood from several donors. This table comes from immunoSEQ multiplex PCR, and its TCRdb copy is limited to in-frame clones, with some not included. The data show tens of thousands of clones, approximately 90% seen once. The sample taken for sequencing was T cells isolated from PBMCs. These receptors were obtained from a human donor in good health.

The V call is TRBV2, the J call TRBJ2-1, with D unclear. The CDR3 has 14 residues. With 6 bases removed from V and 0 bases from J, the gap between germline ends came to 9 bases. The germline CDR1 and CDR2 sequences are SNHLY and FYNNEI. CDR3 DNA sequence: TGTGCCAGCAGCTACCAGGTCTCCTACAATGAGCAGTTCTTC. Protein: CASSYQVSYNEQFF.

The chain carries TRBV6-1 and TRBJ1-2; possibly TRBD1 for D (5 bases). The CDR3 contains 19 residues. Trimming took 3 bases from V and 0 from J, leaving 23 bases between them. The germline V gene has CDR1 MNHNS and CDR2 SASEGT. The DNA of the CDR3 is TGTGCCAGCAGTGATCGTCCGGGGGGATTGAGGGAAACTAACTATGGCTACACCTTC. Its translation is CASSDRPGGLRETNYGYTF.

The genes are TRBV4-2 and TRBJ2-3, with TRBD2 identical over 9 bases. Trimming took 1 base from V and 6 from J; bases not matched to a gene: 8. Germline V gene data show CDR1 as LGHNA and CDR2 as YNFKEQ. The CDR3 contains 16 residues. The CDR3 here is CASSQVSGGLGDTQYF. CDR3 nucleotide sequence: TGTGCCAGCAGCCAAGTTAGCGGGGGCCTCGGGGATACGCAGTATTTT.

The rearrangement uses TRBV6-1 and TRBJ2-3, with TRBD2 matching over 13 bases. V trimming: 1 base; J trimming: 5 bases; junction bases outside the gene matches: 6. This CDR3 spans 17 amino acids. In germline, CDR1 is MNHNS, CDR2 SASEGT. The DNA of the CDR3 is TGTGCCAGCAGTGAAGTTTCGACTAGCGGGAGGAAAGATACGCAGTATTTT. As protein: CASSEVSTSGRKDTQYF.

The chain carries TRBV19 and TRBJ1-5; D remains unclear. Germline assignment: CDR1 LNHDA and CDR2 SQIVND (reference sequence). V was shortened by 4 bases and J by 7 bases, with 23 bases between the two germline ends. The CDR3 is 17 residues long. CDR3 sequence: CASSTDRGEGPQQPQHF. The CDR3 DNA reads TGTGCCAGTAGTACAGACCGGGGTGAAGGTCCTCAACAGCCCCAGCATTTT. Variable domain in full (rest from reference TRBV19 and TRBJ1-5): DGGITQSPKYLFRKEGQNVTLSCEQNLNHDAMYWYRQDPGQGLRLIYYSQIVNDFQKGDIAEGYSVSREKKESFPLTVTSAQKNPTAFYLCASSTDRGEGPQQPQHFGDGTRLSIL.

This clone appeared once. The chain employs TRBV14 and TRBJ1-4, with 8 bases lining up with TRBD1. Germline loops: CDR1 SGHDN, CDR2 FVKESK. The CDR3 length is 16 residues. The V and J ends lost 6 bases and 3 bases, in that order; junction bases with no gene match: 9. CDR3: CASSFYRGGPNEKLFF. The CDR3 region has the DNA TGTGCCAGCAGTTTTTACAGGGGGGGACCTAATGAAAAACTGTTTTTT.

The chain combines TRBV9 with TRBJ2-1, with 12 bases fitting TRBD2. Germline V lookup: CDR1 SGDLS, CDR2 YYNGEE. The CDR3 loop spans 16 amino acids. The junction had 11 bases not matched to a gene; V was cut back by 4 bases and J by 9 bases. This CDR3 reads CASSPSGGGPIGEQFF. The CDR3 region has the DNA TGTGCCAGCAGCCCTAGCGGGGGGGGGCCTATCGGTGAGCAGTTCTTC.

The V call is TRBV7-3, the J call TRBJ1-2; possibly TRBD1 for D (5 bases). The germline V gene encodes CDR1 SGHTA and CDR2 FQGTGA. The germline V and J ends were trimmed by 4 bases and 5 bases, with 11 bases remaining between them. The CDR3 is 13 amino acids. The CDR3 reads CASSYDRKYGYTF. The CDR3 DNA is TGTGCCAGCAGCTACGACAGAAAATATGGCTACACCTTC.

The chain combines TRBV9 with TRBJ1-2; D uncertain. Germline CDR1 is SGDLS and CDR2 is YYNGEE. The length of the CDR3 is 14 residues. Trimming took off 6 bases at V and 0 bases at J, with 12 bases between the two ends. In DNA form, the CDR3 reads TGTGCCAGCACTGTAGACAATTCTAACTATGGCTACACCTTC. It translates to CASTVDNSNYGYTF.